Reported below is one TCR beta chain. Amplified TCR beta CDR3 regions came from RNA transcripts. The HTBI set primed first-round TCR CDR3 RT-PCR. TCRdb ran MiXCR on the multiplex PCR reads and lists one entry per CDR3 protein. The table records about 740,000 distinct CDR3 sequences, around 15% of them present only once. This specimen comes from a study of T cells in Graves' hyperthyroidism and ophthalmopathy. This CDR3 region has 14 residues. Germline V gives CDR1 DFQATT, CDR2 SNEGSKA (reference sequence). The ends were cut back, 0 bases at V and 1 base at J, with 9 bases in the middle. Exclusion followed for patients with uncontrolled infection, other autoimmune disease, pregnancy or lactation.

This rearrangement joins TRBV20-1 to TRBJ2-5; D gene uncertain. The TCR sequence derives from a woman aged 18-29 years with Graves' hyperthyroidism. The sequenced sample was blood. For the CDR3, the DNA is TGCAGTGCTAGAGATGGAAGGGCCCAAGAGACCCAGTACTTC. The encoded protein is CSARDGRAQETQYF.